The 6 T cell receptor beta chains listed next were all sequenced from one sample in a study of T cells in Graves' hyperthyroidism and ophthalmopathy. There were TCR beta CDR3 regions amplified from RNA transcripts. Researchers ran a first-round RT-PCR on the TCR CDR3 using the HTBI primer set. MiXCR, applied by TCRdb to the multiplex PCR reads, yields one record per CDR3 protein. The table includes 450,000 to 700,000 distinct CDR3 sequences, around 45% detected once. Input material: peripheral blood or thyroid tissue (not recorded which). Receptors were obtained from an adult woman with Graves' disease, either hyperthyroidism or ophthalmopathy (not recorded which).

This clonotype was observed many times. The V call is TRBV20-1, the J call TRBJ2-7, with D unclear. The V and J ends lost 6 bases and 5 bases respectively, with 11 bases between them. The CDR3 loop spans 11 amino acids. Germline CDR1 and CDR2: DFQATT and SNEGSKA (reference sequence). CDR3 in amino acids: CSAPQPDEQYF. For the CDR3, the DNA is TGCAGTGCCCCCCAACCGGACGAGCAGTACTTC.

The chain employs TRBV10-3 and TRBJ2-2; TRBD1 agrees at 8 bases. This CDR3 is built from 16 residues. Germline loops: CDR1 ENHRY, CDR2 SYGVKD. V lost 4 bases to trimming and J lost 1 base; unmatched junction nucleotides: 5. CDR3 sequence (DNA): TGTGCCATCAGTGGCGGACAGGGCCAGAACACCGGGGAGCTGTTTTTT. Protein sequence: CAISGGQGQNTGELFF.

The V gene is TRBV6-6, the J gene TRBJ2-6; no clear D. The V end was cut by 4 bases, the J end by 2 bases, with 6 bases between. Germline assignment: CDR1 MNHNY and CDR2 SVGAGI (reference sequence). This CDR3 contains 14 residues. The DNA of the CDR3 is TGTGCCAGCAGTTCAACAGCTGGGGCCAACGTCCTGACTTTC. This gives the protein CASSSTAGANVLTF.

This clonotype was detected ten times or more. The gene calls are TRBV9 and TRBJ1-3; D not certain. V was pared by 1 base and J by 1 base, with 9 bases between. Per germline, CDR1 SGDLS and CDR2 YYNGEE. The CDR3 is made up of 15 amino acids. This chain's CDR3 is CASSVRPDSGNTIYF. The CDR3 nucleotides are TGTGCCAGCAGCGTACGCCCAGATTCTGGAAACACCATATATTTT. Variable domain in full (rest from reference TRBV9 and TRBJ1-3): DSGVTQTPKHLITATGQRVTLRCSPRSGDLSVYWYQQSLDQGLQFLIQYYNGEERAKGNILERFSAQQFPDLHSELNLSSLELGDSALYFCASSVRPDSGNTIYFGEGSWLTVV.

This clonotype came up many times. CDR3 nucleotide sequence: TGTGCCAGCAGCCAAGATTTGTCGAGCTCTAATTCACCCCTCCACTTT. Its translation is CASSQDLSSSNSPLHF. This chain links TRBV3-1 with TRBJ1-6, with D uncertain. This CDR3 region has 16 residues. Germline lookup yields CDR1 LGHDT and CDR2 YNNKEL (reference sequence). Trimming left V 0 bases short and J 6 bases short, with 12 bases between.

The CDR3 sequence is CASSGNSFSSYEQYF. The CDR3 coding sequence is TGTGCCAGCAGTGGAAACAGTTTTAGCTCCTACGAGCAGTACTTC. The V call is TRBV2, the J call TRBJ2-7; D unclear. This CDR3 is built from 15 residues. CDR1 is SNHLY, CDR2 FYNNEI, per germline. V was pared by 4 bases and J by 0 bases, with 13 bases between.